A single sample is the source of the 19 T cell receptor beta chains below, sequenced in a study of T-cell memory formation after mild COVID-19. MiXCR, applied by TCRdb to the 5' RACE reads, yields one record per CDR3 protein. The sample holds some 320,000 distinct CDR3 sequences, 15% to 20% seen once. What was sequenced was PBMCs or a T cell subset sorted from them (not recorded which). The receptor source for this set is a man between 18 and 29 years old who had mild COVID-19 (a few samples of this study predate the infection). Cell type and time point are not known.

A few counts support this clonotype. The chain is built from TRBV29-1 and TRBJ2-3; the D gene is possibly TRBD2 (7 bases). Trimming took 7 bases from V and 1 from J, leaving 15 bases between them. Germline V gene data show CDR1 as SQVTM and CDR2 as ANQGSEA. The CDR3 is 14 amino acids. The CDR3 region is CSAGGLAGTDTQYF. The CDR3 region has the DNA TGCAGCGCTGGGGGCCTAGCGGGCACAGATACGCAGTATTTT.

J is TRBJ2-1 and V is TRBV20-1; D uncertain. The CDR3 covers 11 residues. CDR1 and CDR2 (germline): DFQATT, SNEGSKA (reference sequence). Trimming cost V 8 bases and J 9 bases, with 14 bases left between them. The CDR3 protein is CSTRPRREQFF. CDR3 DNA sequence: TGCAGTACGAGACCCCGCCGTGAGCAGTTCTTC.

The table lists this clonotype with a few counts. The V and J genes are TRBV20-1 and TRBJ1-6; D gene uncertain. V shed 2 bases and J shed 9 bases, with 11 bases lying between them. The CDR3 has 13 amino acids. Germline values: CDR1 DFQATT, CDR2 SNEGSKA (reference sequence). CDR3 bases: TGCAGTGCTAGAAACCGGACGGGTTCACCCCTCCACTTT. Translation gives CSARNRTGSPLHF.

At least ten counts were recorded for this clonotype. This rearrangement joins TRBV5-4 to TRBJ2-5; unclear D gene. V was shortened by 0 bases and J by 5 bases, with 11 bases between the two germline ends. The CDR3 is 14 amino acids. Per the germline V gene, CDR1 is SGHNT and CDR2 is YYREEE (reference sequence). The CDR3 here is CASSLAGRRETQYF. The CDR3 DNA is TGTGCCAGCAGCTTGGCCGGGCGAAGGGAGACCCAGTACTTC. Looking up the rest from reference TRBV5-4 and TRBJ2-5 gives the full variable domain: ETGVTQSPTHLIKTRGQQVTLRCSSQSGHNTVSWYQQALGQGPQFIFQYYREEENGRGNFPPRFSGLQFPNYSSELNVNALELDDSALYLCASSLAGRRETQYFGPGTRLLVL.

The chain couples TRBV5-1 to TRBJ2-7; D remains ambiguous. The CDR3 is 12 amino acids. V was trimmed by 4 bases and J by 5 bases, leaving 10 bases between them. Germline CDR1 is SGHRS and CDR2 is YFSETQ. The CDR3 sequence is CASSPTGDEQYV. As DNA, the CDR3 is TGCGCCAGCAGCCCCACGGGTGACGAGCAGTACGTC.

This clonotype came up a few times. The gene calls are TRBV5-1 and TRBJ2-3; 7 bases match TRBD2. This CDR3 spans 14 amino acids. Germline CDR1 and CDR2: SGHRS and YFSETQ. Losses at the gene ends were 3 bases for V and 5 bases for J; bases not matched to a gene: 6. CDR3 in DNA: TGCGCCAGCAGCTGGGCCCAGCGGGGAGATACGCAGTATTTT. Translation: CASSWAQRGDTQYF.

In its sample, this clonotype was seen a few times. CDR3 amino acids: CASSQEGFKKETQYF. For the CDR3, the DNA is TGCGCCAGCAGCCAAGAGGGTTTTAAGAAAGAGACCCAGTACTTC. The gene calls are TRBV4-1 and TRBJ2-5, with D unclear. CDR3 length equals 15 residues. Trimming took off 0 bases at V and 3 bases at J, with 11 bases between the two ends. Germline CDR1 and CDR2: MGHRA and YSYEKL.

This chain links TRBV6-5 with TRBJ1-2; D gene unclear. The V end was cut by 0 bases, the J end by 6 bases, with 11 bases between. The CDR3 is 14 residues long. CDR1 and CDR2 (germline): MNHEY, SVGAGI. The CDR3 nucleotides read TGTGCCAGCAGTTACTCCGTGACGCCCCATGGCTACACCTTC. Amino acids: CASSYSVTPHGYTF.

The chain joins TRBV2 to TRBJ2-2, with 8 bases fitting TRBD1. From germline, CDR1 is SNHLY and CDR2 FYNNEI. This CDR3 has 15 amino acids. Losses at the gene ends were 3 bases for V and 7 bases for J; bases not matched to a gene: 7. The CDR3 DNA is TGTGCCAGCAGTGACCCGACAGGGGCCGACGGGGAGCTGTTTTTT. Translated, it gives CASSDPTGADGELFF.

This clonotype was seen a few times. This sequence joins TRBV13 and TRBJ2-7, with 8 bases fitting TRBD1. The CDR3 is 14 residues long. Germline trimming cut 3 bases from V and 1 base from J; bases unmatched to any gene: 2. The germline gives CDR1 PRHDT, CDR2 FYEKMQ (reference sequence). CDR3 protein: CASSFRDRSYEQYF. The CDR3 DNA sequence: TGTGCCAGCAGCTTCCGGGACAGGTCCTACGAGCAGTACTTC.

This clonotype was counted between two and nine times. J is TRBJ1-5 and V is TRBV30, with a weak D call TRBD1 (5 bases). The V gene lost 0 bases and the J gene lost 3 bases, with 12 bases spanning the gap. This CDR3 is 15 amino acids long. Per germline, CDR1 GTSNPN and CDR2 SVGIG (reference sequence). CDR3 DNA: TGTGCCTGGAGTGTGTTGGGGCAGCTCAATCAGCCCCAGCATTTT. This sequence encodes CAWSVLGQLNQPQHF.

V is TRBV6-5 and J is TRBJ1-2, with D maybe TRBD1 (6 bases). Trimming took 5 bases from V and 8 from J, leaving 15 bases between them. The CDR3 totals 13 residues. Germline loops: CDR1 MNHEY, CDR2 SVGAGI. The CDR3 reads CASSPGELGGYTF. The CDR3, as DNA: TGTGCCAGCAGTCCAGGGGAATTAGGAGGCTACACCTTC.

This clonotype was recorded a few times. The chain is built from TRBV7-2 and TRBJ2-1; 7 bases fit TRBD2. The CDR3 covers 17 residues. Germline lookup yields CDR1 SGHTA and CDR2 FQGNSA. Unmatched junction bases numbered 10, after V lost 2 bases and J lost 3 bases. The CDR3: CASSLKLGSGVYNEQFF. The CDR3 DNA reads TGTGCCAGCAGCTTAAAGTTGGGCAGCGGGGTCTACAATGAGCAGTTCTTC.

The table lists this clonotype with many counts. The V call is TRBV25-1, the J call TRBJ1-6; D gene unclear. The CDR3 has 15 residues. The ends were cut back, 3 bases at V and 7 bases at J, with 13 bases in the middle. Looked up from germline, CDR1 is MGHDK and CDR2 is SYGVNS. CDR3 DNA sequence: TGTGCCAGCAGTGAGGGCGATGGGAGGAATTCACCCCTCCACTTT. Protein: CASSEGDGRNSPLHF.

The J gene is TRBJ2-6, the V gene TRBV9; TRBD1 matches at 7 bases. The CDR3 extends over 14 amino acids. V was pared by 5 bases and J by 2 bases, with 1 base of the junction left unmatched. CDR1 SGDLS and CDR2 YYNGEE come from the germline V gene. The CDR3 loop is CASRRGPGANVLTF. The CDR3, as DNA: TGTGCCAGCAGAAGGGGGCCTGGGGCCAACGTCCTGACTTTC.

This clonotype has at least ten counts. The chain uses TRBV29-1 and TRBJ2-1; TRBD2 matches at 7 bases. V lost 3 bases, J lost 6 bases, and 5 bases stayed unmatched. The CDR3 runs 13 residues. Germline CDR1 is SQVTM and CDR2 is ANQGSEA. The CDR3 protein is CSVDLAGGNEQFF. The CDR3 region has the DNA TGCAGCGTTGATTTAGCGGGCGGCAATGAGCAGTTCTTC.

This clonotype was counted between two and nine times. The chain carries TRBV28 and TRBJ2-1; 12 nucleotides match TRBD2. In germline, CDR1 is MDHEN, CDR2 SYDVKM. V lost 5 bases to trimming and J lost 9 bases; unmatched junction nucleotides: 8. The CDR3 length is 15 residues. The CDR3 loop reads CASSTRTSGVVEQFF. Written as DNA, the CDR3 is TGTGCCAGCAGTACACGGACTAGCGGGGTAGTTGAGCAGTTCTTC.

The chain employs TRBV3-1 and TRBJ1-1, with D perhaps TRBD1 (5 bases). V was trimmed by 0 bases and J by 4 bases, leaving 12 bases between them. The CDR3 is made up of 15 amino acids. Germline CDR1 reads LGHDT; CDR2 reads YNNKEL (reference sequence). The CDR3 coding sequence is TGTGCCAGCAGCCAAGAGGCAGGGTTGGCCACTGAAGCTTTCTTT. This sequence encodes CASSQEAGLATEAFF.

This clonotype was seen many times. The chain combines TRBV9 with TRBJ1-2, with D tentatively TRBD1 (5 bases). The CDR3 spans 14 residues. Germline V lookup: CDR1 SGDLS, CDR2 YYNGEE. Trimming removed 3 bases from V and 0 bases from J, with 9 bases in between. The CDR3 protein is CASSAQGANYGYTF. The CDR3 region has the DNA TGTGCCAGCAGCGCTCAGGGAGCTAACTATGGCTACACCTTC.